This T cell receptor beta chain was identified during a study of T cell responses to AZD1222 COVID-19 vaccine. Study findings and constraints: Repertoire samples came only from after the peak T cell response. Spike was spanned by vaccine-associated CD4 TCRs, which were dominant at 160-218 and 743-854.

Clones were read by immunoSEQ multiplex PCR, and TCRdb kept only the in-frame ones, dropping some. The sample records 100,000 to 150,000 clones, roughly nine tenths being singletons. Germline trimming cut 4 bases from V and 8 bases from J; bases unmatched to any gene: 15. This CDR3 spans 16 amino acids. Germline V lookup: CDR1 SGHKS, CDR2 YYEKEE (reference sequence). On this clone itself: Its cognate antigen is unknown.

Sequencing used peripheral blood, obtained on day 0 of AZD1222 vaccination. The rearrangement links TRBV5-5 to TRBJ1-5; 7 bases are shared with TRBD1. The sequence derives from an adult in good health. CDR3 region: CASSPRTGFDVEPQHF. In DNA form, the CDR3 reads TGTGCCAGCAGCCCACGGACAGGCTTCGACGTGGAGCCCCAGCATTTT.